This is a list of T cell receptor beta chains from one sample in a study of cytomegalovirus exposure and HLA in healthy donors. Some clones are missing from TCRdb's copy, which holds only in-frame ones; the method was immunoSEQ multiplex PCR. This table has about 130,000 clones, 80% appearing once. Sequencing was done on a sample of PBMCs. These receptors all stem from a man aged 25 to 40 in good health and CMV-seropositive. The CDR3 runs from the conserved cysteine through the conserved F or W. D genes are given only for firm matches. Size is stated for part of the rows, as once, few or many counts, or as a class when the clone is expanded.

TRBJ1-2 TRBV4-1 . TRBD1 CASSQDGQGGGYTF TGCGCCAGCAGCCAAGATGGACAGGGTGGCGGCTACACCTTC
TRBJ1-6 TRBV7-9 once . CASRGRRDNSPLHF TGTGCCAGCAGGGGGCGCAGGGATAATTCACCCCTCCACTTT
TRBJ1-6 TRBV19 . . CASSTNRAALHF TGTGCCAGTAGTACTAACAGGGCAGCCCTCCACTTT
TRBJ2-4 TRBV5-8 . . CASSLAVNSSPKNIQYF TGTGCCAGCAGCTTGGCCGTTAATAGTTCCCCCAAAAACATTCAGTACTTC
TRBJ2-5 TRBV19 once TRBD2 CASGEGYQETQYF TGTGCCAGCGGGGAGGGGTACCAAGAGACCCAGTACTTC
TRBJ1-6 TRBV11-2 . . CASSWGDSSNSPLHF TGTGCCAGCAGCTGGGGGGACTCATCAAATTCACCCCTCCACTTT
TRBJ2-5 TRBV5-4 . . CASSLEAGETQYF TGTGCCAGCAGCTTGGAGGCGGGGGAGACCCAGTACTTC
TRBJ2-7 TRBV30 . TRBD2 CAWSRAGRGQYF TGTGCCTGGAGTCGGGCCGGGAGGGGGCAGTACTTC
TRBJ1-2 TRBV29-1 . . CSGRDSMDYGYTF TGCAGCGGCAGGGACTCCATGGACTATGGCTACACCTTC
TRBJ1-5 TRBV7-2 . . CASSSSGPPGPQHF TGTGCCAGCAGCTCGAGCGGGCCCCCCGGGCCCCAGCATTTT
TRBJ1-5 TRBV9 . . CASSEGGNQPQHF TGTGCCAGCAGCGAGGGAGGGAATCAGCCCCAGCATTTT
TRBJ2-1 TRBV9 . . CASSGDSRVHFTENEQFF TGTGCCAGCAGCGGAGACTCCCGGGTTCATTTTACGGAAAATGAGCAGTTCTTC
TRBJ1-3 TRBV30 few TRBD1 CAWRTGGNTIYF TGTGCCTGGAGGACAGGGGGAAACACCATATATTTT
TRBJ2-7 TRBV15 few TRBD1 CATSRRRTGYEQYF TGTGCCACCAGCAGACGTAGGACAGGCTACGAGCAGTACTTC
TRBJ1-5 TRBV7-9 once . CASSLLNQPQHF TGTGCCAGCAGCCTCCTCAATCAGCCCCAGCATTTT
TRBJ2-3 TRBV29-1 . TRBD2 CSARLAGFTDTQYF TGCAGCGCCCGACTAGCGGGGTTCACAGATACGCAGTATTTT